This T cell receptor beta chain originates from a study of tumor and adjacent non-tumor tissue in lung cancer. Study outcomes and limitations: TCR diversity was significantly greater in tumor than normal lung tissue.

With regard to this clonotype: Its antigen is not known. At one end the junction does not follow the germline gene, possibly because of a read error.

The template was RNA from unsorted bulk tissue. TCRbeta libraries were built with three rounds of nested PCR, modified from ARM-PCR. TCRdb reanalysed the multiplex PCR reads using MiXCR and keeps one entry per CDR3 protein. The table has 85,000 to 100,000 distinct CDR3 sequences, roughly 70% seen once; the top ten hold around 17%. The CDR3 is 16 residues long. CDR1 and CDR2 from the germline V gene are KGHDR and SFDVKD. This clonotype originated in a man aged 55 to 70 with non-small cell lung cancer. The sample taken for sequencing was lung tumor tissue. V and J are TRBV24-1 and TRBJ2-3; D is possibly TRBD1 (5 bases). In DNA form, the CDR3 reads TGTGACACCAGTGAAAAGGGGCGTTCTGGCGCAGATACCCAGTATTTC. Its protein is CDTSEKGRSGADTQYF.